The present TCR beta chain was sequenced within a study of cytomegalovirus exposure and HLA in healthy donors. This clone has a handful of counts. A multiplex PCR was run with 60 Vbeta primers and 13 Jbeta primers. Sequencing used immunoSEQ multiplex PCR; TCRdb keeps in-frame clones, though not all of them. The profile shows about 150,000 clones, around 80% of them singletons. The germline V and J ends were trimmed by 3 bases and 6 bases, with 15 bases remaining between them. Germline V gene lookup returns CDR1 SGHRS and CDR2 YFSETQ. The CDR3 covers 15 residues. This receptor was taken from a woman aged 40 to 55 in good health and CMV-seropositive. The rearrangement uses TRBV5-1 and TRBJ2-2, with D possibly TRBD1 on 6 matching bases. Sequences were obtained from PBMCs. As DNA, the CDR3 is TGCGCCAGCAGCTCAGGGGATCTTTGGTCCGGGGAGCTGTTTTTT. Translated, it gives CASSSGDLWSGELFF.